Listed below are T cell receptor beta chains from one sample, sequenced in a study of T cell responses to AZD1222 COVID-19 vaccine. Method: immunoSEQ multiplex PCR; TCRdb's copy keeps in-frame clones and lacks some. The sample carries 110,000 to 150,000 clones, roughly nine tenths recorded once. Specimen: peripheral blood, collected on day 0 of AZD1222 vaccination. All receptors come from an adult in good health. The CDR3 runs from the conserved cysteine through the conserved F or W.

CASSLQGAADTQYF	TRBV7-7
CASRTTPNTEAFF	TRBV28
CASSHVLGATYEQYF	TRBV4-1
CASSRIVAGGQDNEQFF	TRBV4-2
CASSQETGPGYGYTF	TRBV3-1/TRBV3-2
CASSLGRGAETQYF	TRBV27
CASAAADTQYF	TRBV6-5
CASSGLAGGSEQFF	TRBV6-4
CATQVANQPQHF	TRBV21-1
CASSLGPGNTIYF	TRBV13
CASSPYRVTRSSYNSPLHF	TRBV18
CASSYETGVGAFF	TRBV6-5
CSARDNYEQYF	TRBV20-1
CASSRTGGSYEQYF	TRBV6-5
CASSVGGSSYEQYF	TRBV9
CASSSRWATVNYGYTF	TRBV11-3
CASSFVAGLSYEQYF	TRBV5-1
CASSYSRDSGNTIYF	TRBV6-5
CASSQSRVERESTDTQYF	TRBV23-1
CASSLWTGSAQETQYF	TRBV5-6
CASSSSVSGGGYEQYF	TRBV5-5
CSASSPNTEAFF	TRBV20-1
CASSFGQEQYF	TRBV7-9
CASSQLFRGQYEQYF	TRBV4-2
CASSRDSWTNTEAFF	TRBV2
CASSPASGRGYEQYF	TRBV7-9
CATSDSGGEEQFF	TRBV24-1
CASSTGTSGRRNEQYF	TRBV27
CASSRTGGTGGYTF	TRBV6-5
CASSLPNPRLRDEQFF	TRBV27
CASTSSHEQFF	TRBV2
CASSSPGLYNEQFF	TRBV19
CATADRSKLLNYGYTF	TRBV21-1
CASSYRTGNYGYTF	TRBV6-2/TRBV6-3
CASRETGGITTEAFF	TRBV19
CSVAGTQIGAFF	TRBV29-1
CASSQVSGGNTEAFF	TRBV3-1/TRBV3-2
CASTQRASLNEKLFF	TRBV2
CASSLASPADTQYF	TRBV7-9
CASRDRASDTQYF	TRBV6-5
CASSPRPGTSGGISYNEQFF	TRBV28
CASSYATSGINEQFF	TRBV6-5
CASSYQRGTSGTDTQYF	TRBV4-3
CAWSALSPRDTQYF	TRBV30
CASSIGTGGMMNTEAFF	TRBV28
CASSQPLLAGDTDTQYF	TRBV3-1/TRBV3-2
CASSTSGRAETQYF	TRBV19